This entry lists 27 T cell receptor beta chains sequenced from one sample in a study of shared clonotypes between healthy human individuals. TCRdb keeps only in-frame clones here, not all; method: immunoSEQ multiplex PCR. Of about 490,000 clones detected, approximately 84% appear once; the ten largest clones hold more than 9.5%. The specimen sequenced was PBMCs. The receptor set was obtained from a woman in her forties in good health. Some clones in this sample may be carry-over from other donors' samples.

The CDR3 is CASSLARLVREQYF. Written as DNA, the CDR3 is TGTGCCAGCAGCTTAGCTCGACTAGTGCGGGAGCAGTACTTC. The chain links TRBV7-8 to TRBJ2-7; D perhaps matches TRBD2 (6 bases). The CDR3 runs to 14 residues. CDR1 is SGHVS, CDR2 FQNEAQ, per germline. The V end lost 0 bases, the J end lost 7 bases, and 13 bases lay between the germline ends.

The chain couples TRBV18 to TRBJ2-1, with 10 bases fitting TRBD2. V dropped 3 bases and J dropped 5; count of bases not matched to a gene: 4. This CDR3 is built from 15 residues. Germline V gene sequence: CDR1 KGHSH, CDR2 LQKENI. The CDR3 is CASSPSGRRNNEQFF. The CDR3 DNA follows: TGTGCCAGCTCACCTAGCGGGAGGAGGAACAATGAGCAGTTCTTC.

In the case of this clone: A far larger clone is one base from this, pointing to a likely read error. This chain joins TRBV25-1 and TRBJ2-4; D might be TRBD1 or TRBD2, each matching 5 bases. Germline CDR1 and CDR2: MGHDK and SYGVNS. The length of the CDR3 is 17 residues. With 4 bases removed from V and 0 bases from J, the gap between germline ends came to 16 bases. CDR3 DNA sequence: TGTGCCAGCAGTGCTGGGACGGTAGATCTAGCCAAAAACATTCAGTACTTC. This sequence encodes CASSAGTVDLAKNIQYF. Full variable domain (rest looked up from reference TRBV25-1 and TRBJ2-4): EADIYQTPRYLVIGTGKKITLECSQTMGHDKMYWYQQDPGMELHLIHYSYGVNSTEKGDLSSESTVSRIRTEHFPLTLESARPSHTSQYLCASSAGTVDLAKNIQYFGAGTRLSVL.

This clone was seen only a few times. A much larger clone sits a single nucleotide away, making a read error possible. This sample includes further DNA sequences coding for the same CDR3. CDR3 nucleotides: TGTGCCAGCAGCCCGCTTTCCGGTGAGCAGTTCTTC. This sequence encodes CASSPLSGEQFF. The chain links TRBV6-6 to TRBJ2-1, with D unresolved. With 6 bases removed from V and 9 bases from J, the gap between germline ends came to 12 bases. Looked up from germline, CDR1 is MNHNY and CDR2 is SVGAGI (reference sequence). There are 12 residues in the CDR3.

V gene TRBV27 combines with J gene TRBJ1-1; 7 positions agree with TRBD1. Germline V lookup: CDR1 MNHEY, CDR2 SMNVEV (reference sequence). The CDR3 is made up of 14 amino acids. The ends lost 6 bases at V and 3 bases at J; junction bases unmatched: 7. The CDR3 nucleotides are TGTGCCAGCAGAGAAGGACAGGCGGACACTGAAGCTTTCTTT. As protein: CASREGQADTEAFF.

With regard to this clone: With only one base between it and a far larger clone, this is likely a read error. V usage is TRBV9 and J usage is TRBJ1-5; 8 positions match TRBD1. CDR1 SGDLS and CDR2 YYNGEE come from the germline V gene. The CDR3 sequence is 15 residues long. The DNA of the CDR3 is TGTGCCAGCAGCCTACAGGGGGGAAGCAATCAGCTCCAGCATTTT. This codes for CASSLQGGSNQLQHF. The variable domain in full, with the rest retrieved from reference TRBV9 and TRBJ1-5, is DSGVTQTPKHLITATGQRVTLRCSPRSGDLSVYWYQQSLDQGLQFLIQYYNGEERAKGNILERFSAQQFPDLHSELNLSSLELGDSALYFCASSLQGGSNQLQHFGDGTRLSIL.

The gene calls are TRBV7-9 and TRBJ1-5; D remains ambiguous. From germline, CDR1 is SEHNR and CDR2 FQNEAQ (reference sequence). The CDR3 runs 16 residues. The V and J ends lost 1 base and 0 bases respectively, with 10 bases between them. The CDR3, as DNA: TGTGCCAGCAGCTTAGGTGGCGGAAATAGCAATCAGCCCCAGCATTTT. This gives the protein CASSLGGGNSNQPQHF.

This chain connects TRBV19 to TRBJ2-1; the D call may be TRBD1 or TRBD2 (5 bases each). Germline CDR1 and CDR2: LNHDA and SQIVND (reference sequence). The ends were cut back, 8 bases at V and 3 bases at J, with 17 bases in the middle. The CDR3 has 15 residues. Here the CDR3 DNA reads TGTGCCAGTTCCCAGGGAGAACCTATCTACAATGAGCAGTTCTTC. As protein: CASSQGEPIYNEQFF.

This clone appeared a single time. The CDR3 nucleotides are TGTGCCATCAGTGAGAGGGGGGGAACAGATACGCAGTATTTT. This gives the protein CAISERGGTDTQYF. The rearrangement links TRBV10-3 to TRBJ2-3; TRBD2 might be the D (7 bases). The CDR3 covers 14 residues. Germline V gene lookup returns CDR1 ENHRY and CDR2 SYGVKD. Deletions cut 2 bases from V and 3 bases from J, with 9 bases between.

CDR3 sequence (DNA): TGCGCCAGCAGCTTGATGGCCAGCACAGATACGCAGTATTTT. Protein sequence: CASSLMASTDTQYF. The chain recombines TRBV5-1 with TRBJ2-3; no clear D. In germline, CDR1 is SGHRS, CDR2 YFSETQ. Trimming removed 1 base from V and 0 bases from J, with 6 bases in between. The CDR3 has 14 residues.

As regards this clone: A read error may explain this, as a much larger clone is one base away. This sequence joins TRBV6-4 and TRBJ2-3, with 8 bases lining up with TRBD2. The CDR3 spans 17 residues. Losses at the gene ends were 2 bases for V and 2 bases for J; bases not matched to a gene: 9. Germline values: CDR1 MRHNA, CDR2 SNTAGT. The CDR3 loop is CASSDQPLAGYTDTQYF. The CDR3 coding sequence is TGTGCCAGCAGTGACCAACCCTTAGCGGGATACACAGATACGCAGTATTTT.

The chain employs TRBV2 and TRBJ1-5; D unresolved. V shed 1 base and J shed 0 bases, with 13 bases lying between them. Germline V lookup: CDR1 SNHLY, CDR2 FYNNEI. CDR3 length: 17 amino acids. The CDR3 spells CASSEGPVGYSNQPQHF. The CDR3 DNA reads as TGTGCCAGCAGTGAAGGGCCGGTAGGGTATAGCAATCAGCCCCAGCATTTT.

The rearrangement joins TRBV28 to TRBJ1-2; 7 nucleotides align to TRBD1. The germline CDR1 and CDR2 sequences are MDHEN and SYDVKM. The CDR3 sequence is 15 residues long. J lost 5 bases, V lost 3 bases, and 9 bases had no gene match. CDR3 residues: CASSFGLGQFYGYTF. CDR3 nucleotides: TGTGCCAGCAGTTTTGGTCTGGGACAGTTTTATGGCTACACCTTC.

The V gene is TRBV7-9, the J gene TRBJ1-5; 10 nucleotides match TRBD1. Germline V gene sequence: CDR1 SEHNR, CDR2 FQNEAQ (reference sequence). The CDR3 totals 14 residues. The ends lost 5 bases at V and 5 bases at J; junction bases unmatched: 3. CDR3 nucleotides: TGTGCCAGCAGCGACGGGACAGGGGATCAGCCCCAGCATTTT. Protein: CASSDGTGDQPQHF. Drawing the rest from reference TRBV7-9 and TRBJ1-5, the complete variable domain is DTGVSQNPRHKITKRGQNVTFRCDPISEHNRLYWYRQTLGQGPEFLTYFQNEAQLEKSRLLSDRFSAERPKGSFSTLEIQRTEQGDSAMYLCASSDGTGDQPQHFGDGTRLSIL.

The J gene is TRBJ2-5, the V gene TRBV5-1, with a possible D match to TRBD1 (6 bases). V gave up 4 bases and J gave up 0 bases, with 13 bases separating them. From germline, CDR1 is SGHRS and CDR2 YFSETQ. The CDR3 has 15 residues. The CDR3, as DNA: TGCGCCAGCAGCGGGGCGACAGGCGACCAAGAGACCCAGTACTTC. As protein: CASSGATGDQETQYF.

The rearrangement links TRBV5-4 to TRBJ1-1; 7 nucleotides align to TRBD1. V dropped 5 bases and J dropped 8; count of bases not matched to a gene: 15. In germline, CDR1 is SGHNT, CDR2 YYREEE (reference sequence). The CDR3 totals 15 residues. This CDR3 reads CASRRTGNPSGEAFF. The CDR3 region has the DNA TGTGCCAGCAGGAGGACAGGCAACCCGTCGGGGGAAGCTTTCTTT.

This clone has only one observation. This chain links TRBV27 with TRBJ2-2; 7 nucleotides match TRBD2. The V gene's germline CDR1 is MNHEY and CDR2 SMNVEV (reference sequence). With V trimmed by 3 bases and J by 6 bases, 4 bases remained unmatched. This CDR3 region has 14 residues. The CDR3 DNA reads TGTGCCAGCAGTTTCGCGGGGGAGTCCGGGGAGCTGTTTTTT. Encoded protein: CASSFAGESGELFF.

The chain is built from TRBV7-9 and TRBJ1-4, with 7 bases that match TRBD1. V lost 5 bases to trimming and J lost 7 bases; unmatched junction nucleotides: 7. The CDR3 contains 14 residues. CDR1 is SEHNR and CDR2 is FQNEAQ in the germline V gene (reference sequence). CDR3 region: CASSPNQGGEKLFF. The CDR3 DNA sequence: TGTGCCAGCAGCCCCAACCAGGGGGGTGAAAAACTGTTTTTT. Full variable domain (remainder filled in from reference TRBV7-9 and TRBJ1-4): DTGVSQNPRHKITKRGQNVTFRCDPISEHNRLYWYRQTLGQGPEFLTYFQNEAQLEKSRLLSDRFSAERPKGSFSTLEIQRTEQGDSAMYLCASSPNQGGEKLFFGSGTQLSVL.

The chain combines TRBV5-4 with TRBJ2-7, with D possibly being TRBD1 (5 bases). The V end was cut by 0 bases, the J end by 0 bases, with 10 bases between. Germline CDR1 reads SGHNT; CDR2 reads YYREEE (reference sequence). The CDR3 covers 15 residues. The CDR3 sequence is CASSLGQGNSYEQYF. In DNA form, the CDR3 reads TGTGCCAGCAGCTTGGGGCAGGGAAACTCCTACGAGCAGTACTTC. Full variable domain (outside the CDR3, taken from reference TRBV5-4 and TRBJ2-7): ETGVTQSPTHLIKTRGQQVTLRCSSQSGHNTVSWYQQALGQGPQFIFQYYREEENGRGNFPPRFSGLQFPNYSSELNVNALELDDSALYLCASSLGQGNSYEQYFGPGTRLTVT.

This clone appeared a few times. The junction departs from germline at one end; a sequencing error may be responsible. This rearrangement joins TRBV27 to TRBJ2-2; possible D gene TRBD1, 6 bases. This CDR3 is built from 16 residues. Per germline, CDR1 MNHEY and CDR2 SMNVEV (reference sequence). The CDR3: CATPSPGTPEHRGAVF. The CDR3 region has the DNA TGTGCCACCCCCTCCCCCGGGACACCAGAACACCGGGGAGCTGTTTTT.

A few counts support this clone. This sequence joins TRBV30 and TRBJ2-1, with TRBD2 matching 12 bases. The CDR3 is 16 amino acids. V was clipped by 2 bases and J by 0 bases; unmatched bases: 2. Germline V gene lookup returns CDR1 GTSNPN and CDR2 SVGIG (reference sequence). CDR3 in DNA: TGTGCCTGGAGTATGGGACTAGCGGGCTCCTACAATGAGCAGTTCTTC. It is translated as CAWSMGLAGSYNEQFF.

In regard to this clone: Only one base separates this from a far larger clonotype, so it likely reflects a read error. DNA of the CDR3: TGTGCCAGCAGTAAGGCAGGGGGACGGGAACCAAACACTGAAGCTTTCTTT. Protein sequence: CASSKAGGREPNTEAFF. The chain recombines TRBV2 with TRBJ1-1; 7 bases match TRBD1. The CDR3 is 17 amino acids. V shed 5 bases and J 2 bases; nucleotides not matched to a gene: 14. CDR1 is SNHLY and CDR2 is FYNNEI in the germline V gene.

This CDR3 is CASSERQGRGEQYF. DNA for the CDR3: TGTGCCAGCAGTGAGCGACAGGGGAGGGGGGAGCAGTACTTC. The chain carries TRBV6-1 and TRBJ2-7, with D perhaps matching TRBD1 (8 bases). The CDR3 is 14 residues long. The germline V and J ends were trimmed by 3 bases and 7 bases, with 16 bases remaining between them. Germline V lookup: CDR1 MNHNS, CDR2 SASEGT.

With regard to this clone: A read error is likely here: a far larger clone is one base away. The chain combines TRBV28 with TRBJ1-2; D uncertain. Trimming stripped 4 bases from V and 8 bases from J, with 8 bases between. This CDR3 is built from 11 residues. Germline V gene lookup returns CDR1 MDHEN and CDR2 SYDVKM. CDR3 amino acids: CASSYIKGYTF. CDR3 nucleotide sequence: TGTGCCAGCAGTTATATTAAGGGCTACACCTTC.

Comment on this clone: A far more abundant clone sits one base away, making this likely a read error. Other DNA variants within this sample encode the same CDR3. The genes are TRBV28 and TRBJ2-5; no reliable D call. The CDR3 is 14 residues long. Germline CDR1 is MDHEN and CDR2 is SYDVKM. The CDR3 DNA follows: TGTGCCAGCAGTTCCCGAGACGAAGGAGAGACACAGTACTTC. Translation: CASSSRDEGETQYF.

This clone turned up a few times. A far more abundant clone sits one base away, making this likely a read error. This chain connects TRBV30 to TRBJ1-1, with D unclear. Germline V CDR1 and CDR2: GTSNPN, SVGIG (reference sequence). The CDR3 is made up of 13 amino acids. CDR3 nucleotide sequence: TGTGCCTGGAATCGGCTGGGGAACGCTGAAGCTTTCTTT. Amino acids: CAWNRLGNAEAFF.

The CDR3 DNA reads as TGTGCCAGCAGTCCCCCTTTTGGACAGGGGAAGGAGACCCAGTACTTC. Amino acid sequence: CASSPPFGQGKETQYF. This sequence joins TRBV28 and TRBJ2-5; TRBD1 matches 9 bases. Germline lookup yields CDR1 MDHEN and CDR2 SYDVKM. CDR3 length equals 16 residues. The J segment lost 5 bases and the V segment lost 5 bases, leaving 12 bases of the junction unmatched. Full variable domain (outside the CDR3, taken from reference TRBV28 and TRBJ2-5): DVKVTQSSRYLVKRTGEKVFLECVQDMDHENMFWYRQDPGLGLRLIYFSYDVKMKEKGDIPEGYSVSREKKERFSLILESASTNQTSMYLCASSPPFGQGKETQYFGPGTRLLVL.